What follows describes a single T cell receptor (beta chain). The data were produced by immunoSEQ multiplex PCR, yet TCRdb's version contains in-frame clones alone and is incomplete. This sample has a few hundred thousand clones; about nine tenths occur once, and the top ten carry 4% to 4.5%. The sample is drawn from a study of blood T cell repertoires in COVID-19. Per the germline V gene, CDR1 is SGHTS and CDR2 is YDEGEE. The CDR3 sequence is 12 residues long. V was cut by 2 bases and J by 8 bases, with 8 bases left in between. The chain employs TRBV5-8 and TRBJ2-1; maybe TRBD1 (6 bases). The sequenced material came from peripheral blood. The source of this sequence is a man aged 45-65 years with acute or convalescent COVID-19. The CDR3 region is CASSFAGDEQFF. CDR3 DNA: TGTGCCAGCAGCTTCGCAGGGGATGAGCAGTTCTTC. The full variable domain, its missing parts supplied by reference TRBV5-8 and TRBJ2-1, is EAGVTQSPTHLIKTRGQQATLRCSPISGHTSVYWYQQALGLGLQFLLWYDEGEERNRGNFPPRFSGRQFPNYSSELNVNALELEDSALYLCASSFAGDEQFFGPGTRLTVL.